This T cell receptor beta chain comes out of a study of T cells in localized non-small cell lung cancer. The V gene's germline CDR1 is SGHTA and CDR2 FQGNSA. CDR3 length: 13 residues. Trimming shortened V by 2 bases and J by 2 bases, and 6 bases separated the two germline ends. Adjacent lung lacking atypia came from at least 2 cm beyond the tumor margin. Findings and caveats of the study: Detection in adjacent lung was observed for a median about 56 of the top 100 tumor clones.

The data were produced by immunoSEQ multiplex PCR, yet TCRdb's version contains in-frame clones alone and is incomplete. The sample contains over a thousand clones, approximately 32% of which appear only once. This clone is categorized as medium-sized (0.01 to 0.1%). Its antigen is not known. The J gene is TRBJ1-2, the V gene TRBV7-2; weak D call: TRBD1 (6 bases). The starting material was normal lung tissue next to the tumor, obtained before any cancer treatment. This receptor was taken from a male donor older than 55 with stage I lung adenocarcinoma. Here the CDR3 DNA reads TGTGCCAGCAGCTTACAGGGGAACTATGGCTACACCTTC. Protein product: CASSLQGNYGYTF. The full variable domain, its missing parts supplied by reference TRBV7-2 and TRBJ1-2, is GAGVSQSPSNKVTEKGKDVELRCDPISGHTALYWYRQSLGQGLEFLIYFQGNSAPDKSGLPSDRFSAERTGGSVSTLTIQRTQQEDSAVYLCASSLQGNYGYTFGSGTRLTVV.